One and the same sample provided the 16 T cell receptor beta chains below, sequenced in a study of identical twins. Each CDR3 protein is one row after TCRdb ran MiXCR on the 5' RACE reads. This table has 690,000 or so distinct CDR3 sequences, 6.1% appearing once. The sample was naive T cells sorted from blood. These receptors came from a man in his late teens or twenties in good health.

This clonotype was counted a few times. This sequence joins TRBV28 and TRBJ1-1, with 11 nucleotides matching TRBD1. V lost 2 bases, J lost 2 bases, and 7 bases stayed unmatched. CDR3 length equals 17 residues. CDR1 and CDR2 from the germline V gene are MDHEN and SYDVKM. CDR3 nucleotide sequence: TGTGCCAGCAGTTTACTTGGGACAGGGGGTATAAACACTGAAGCTTTCTTT. It is translated as CASSLLGTGGINTEAFF.

This clonotype was picked up a small number of times. This rearrangement joins TRBV10-3 to TRBJ1-2; 7 bases are shared with TRBD1. Germline CDR1 is ENHRY and CDR2 is SYGVKD. CDR3 length: 14 residues. V lost 3 bases to trimming and J lost 6 bases; unmatched junction nucleotides: 7. The CDR3 coding sequence is TGTGCCATCAGTGATATGCGAGGGGGCCATGGCTACACCTTC. Amino acids: CAISDMRGGHGYTF.

The chain joins TRBV18 to TRBJ2-7, with D possibly matching TRBD1 (6 bases). V was cut by 5 bases and J by 5 bases, with 16 bases left in between. The V gene's germline CDR1 is KGHSH and CDR2 LQKENI. CDR3 size: 14 residues. CDR3 in DNA: TGTGCCAGCTCAGGAACCGGGACAACAGACGAGCAGTACTTC. It codes for CASSGTGTTDEQYF.

The chain couples TRBV24-1 to TRBJ2-5; 9 nucleotides agree with TRBD2. V shed 4 bases, J shed 5 bases, and the junction held 7 bases outside the gene matches. Germline CDR1 is KGHDR and CDR2 is SFDVKD. This CDR3 region has 15 residues. CDR3 region: CATSDTGLAPETQYF. Written as DNA, the CDR3 is TGTGCCACCAGTGACACGGGACTAGCTCCGGAGACCCAGTACTTC.

This clonotype was picked up many times. V usage is TRBV29-1 and J usage is TRBJ2-7; the D call may be TRBD1 or TRBD2 (5 bases each). The CDR3 runs 13 residues. Germline V gene sequence: CDR1 SQVTM, CDR2 ANQGSEA. V lost 6 bases and J 0 bases, leaving 12 bases between the germline ends. CDR3: CSVLGTVSYEQYF. Written as DNA, the CDR3 is TGCAGCGTACTCGGGACGGTCTCCTACGAGCAGTACTTC.

This clonotype was detected many times. The chain joins TRBV20-1 to TRBJ2-6; the D is unclear. The CDR3 has 16 residues. Germline V lookup: CDR1 DFQATT, CDR2 SNEGSKA (reference sequence). The V and J ends lost 2 bases and 0 bases respectively, with 11 bases between them. The CDR3 DNA sequence: TGCAGTGCTAGATCTAGGGCCCGCTCTGGGGCCAACGTCCTGACTTTC. It codes for CSARSRARSGANVLTF.

This clonotype came up a few times. The V call is TRBV19, the J call TRBJ1-2; no reliable D call. Per germline, CDR1 LNHDA and CDR2 SQIVND (reference sequence). The CDR3 is made up of 13 amino acids. The V end was cut by 4 bases, the J end by 1 base, with 7 bases between. The CDR3 region has the DNA TGTGCCAGTAGTACCGGACGTAACTATGGCTACACCTTC. Residues: CASSTGRNYGYTF.

This clonotype has more than one count but fewer than ten. The CDR3 sequence: CASRGWGIAKNIQYF. CDR3 nucleotide sequence: TGTGCCAGCCGGGGTTGGGGGATTGCCAAAAACATTCAGTACTTC. This rearrangement joins TRBV12-3 or TRBV12-4 to TRBJ2-4; D may correspond to TRBD1 or TRBD2 (5 bases each). The V end was cut by 8 bases, the J end by 1 base, with 15 bases between. CDR3 size: 15 residues.

This clonotype showed up many times. V usage is TRBV20-1 and J usage is TRBJ1-1; D is ambiguous. With 0 bases removed from V and 0 bases from J, the gap between germline ends came to 8 bases. The CDR3 sequence is 14 residues long. Per the germline V gene, CDR1 is DFQATT and CDR2 is SNEGSKA (reference sequence). The CDR3 here is CSARDGSMNTEAFF. The CDR3 bases are TGCAGTGCTAGAGATGGCAGCATGAACACTGAAGCTTTCTTT.

This clonotype was picked up a small number of times. This rearrangement joins TRBV2 to TRBJ2-7; no firm D call. The ends were cut back, 2 bases at V and 1 base at J, with 12 bases in the middle. Per the germline V gene, CDR1 is SNHLY and CDR2 is FYNNEI. There are 15 residues in the CDR3. The DNA of the CDR3 is TGTGCCAGCAGTGAAACAGACTTACCATCCTACGAGCAGTACTTC. It yields the protein CASSETDLPSYEQYF. The variable domain in full, completed from reference TRBV2 and TRBJ2-7, reads EPEVTQTPSHQVTQMGQEVILRCVPISNHLYFYWYRQILGQKVEFLVSFYNNEISEKSEIFDDQFSVERPDGSNFTLKIRSTKLEDSAMYFCASSETDLPSYEQYFGPGTRLTVT.

This clonotype has only a few counts. The V call is TRBV7-2, the J call TRBJ1-6, with D perhaps TRBD1 (5 bases). The V end was cut by 4 bases, the J end by 11 bases, with 15 bases between. The germline V gene encodes CDR1 SGHTA and CDR2 FQGNSA. The CDR3 totals 14 residues. CDR3 in DNA: TGTGCCAGCAGCTCGGGGCGGAGCTCTGCACCCCTCCACTTT. Amino acid sequence: CASSSGRSSAPLHF.

This clonotype was recorded a few times. The CDR3, as DNA: TGTGCCAGCAGCCTTGGGACTAGCGGGAATATTGAGCAGTTCTTC. It yields the protein CASSLGTSGNIEQFF. The chain employs TRBV3-1 and TRBJ2-1; TRBD2 matches 13 bases. Germline trimming cut 4 bases from V and 9 bases from J; bases unmatched to any gene: 6. The CDR3 has 15 residues. Germline V lookup: CDR1 LGHDT, CDR2 YNNKEL (reference sequence).

This clonotype was counted a few times. The CDR3 region is CAISESQEQFF. Written as DNA, the CDR3 is TGTGCCATCAGTGAGTCCCAAGAGCAGTTCTTC. This chain connects TRBV10-3 to TRBJ2-1, with unresolved D. V lost 0 bases and J lost 10, with 4 bases in between. The CDR3 loop spans 11 amino acids. Germline V gene data show CDR1 as ENHRY and CDR2 as SYGVKD.

In this sample, this clonotype turned up many times. The junction departs from the called germline gene at one end, perhaps through a read error. The chain combines TRBV5-1 with TRBJ2-1; TRBD2 matches 7 bases. Germline lookup yields CDR1 SGHRS and CDR2 YFSETQ. The CDR3 has 15 amino acids. CDR3 region: CASSLDGGSYNEQFF. CDR3 sequence (DNA): TGTGCCAGCAGCTTAGATGGCGGGAGTTACAATGAGCAGTTCTTC. The whole variable domain, filled in from reference TRBV5-1 and TRBJ2-1, reads KAGVTQTPRYLIKTRGQQVTLSCSPISGHRSVSWYQQTPGQGLQFLFEYFSETQRNKGNFPGRFSGRQFSNSRSEMNVSTLELGDSALYLCASSLDGGSYNEQFFGPGTRLTVL.

In this sample, this clonotype turned up many times. This chain joins TRBV4-2 and TRBJ2-1; D remains unclear. V was shortened by 0 bases and J by 9 bases, with 9 bases between the two germline ends. The CDR3 runs 13 residues. Germline CDR1 reads LGHNA; CDR2 reads YNFKEQ. CDR3 residues: CASSQDVRTEQFF. The CDR3 DNA reads as TGTGCCAGCAGCCAAGATGTCCGGACTGAGCAGTTCTTC.

Only a few counts were recorded for this clonotype. The V call is TRBV7-9, the J call TRBJ2-1, with 9 positions matching TRBD2. Germline loops: CDR1 SEHNR, CDR2 FQNEAQ (reference sequence). V was pared by 10 bases and J by 8 bases, with 12 bases of the junction left unmatched. This CDR3 spans 14 amino acids. As DNA, the CDR3 is TGTGCCACACCTCTTAGCGGGAGTCTTCATGAGCAGTTCTTC. Amino acid sequence: CATPLSGSLHEQFF.